Below, 5 T cell receptor beta chains from the same sample are listed, as sequenced in a study of blood T cells in healthy people across ages. Primed by a sample-barcoded 5' primer and a J-beta primer mix, a second PCR proceeded for 7 to 11 cycles. TCRdb analysed the 5' RACE reads with MiXCR anew, one entry per CDR3 protein. The sample lists about 1.4 million distinct CDR3 sequences, 45% to 70% occurring once. What was sequenced was blood. The receptors were sampled from a man aged 18-30 years in good health.

The chain combines TRBV5-1 with TRBJ2-5; D possibly corresponds to TRBD1 (5 bases). This CDR3 has 17 residues. Germline CDR1 SGHRS, CDR2 YFSETQ. V was shortened by 0 bases and J by 0 bases, with 15 bases between the two germline ends. The CDR3 here is CASSLGTGGADQETQYF. The CDR3 DNA is TGCGCCAGCAGCTTGGGAACTGGTGGGGCGGACCAAGAGACCCAGTACTTC.

The sample holds a few counts of this clonotype. The chain combines TRBV7-2 with TRBJ1-2; D is possibly TRBD1 (5 bases). CDR1 is SGHTA, CDR2 FQGNSA, per germline. Trimming cost V 0 bases and J 0 bases, with 8 bases left between them. This CDR3 is built from 15 residues. CDR3 coding DNA: TGTGCCAGCAGCTTAGCGGGCAGGGCTAACTATGGCTACACCTTC. Translating gives CASSLAGRANYGYTF. The full variable domain, completed using reference TRBV7-2 and TRBJ1-2, is GAGVSQSPSNKVTEKGKDVELRCDPISGHTALYWYRQSLGQGLEFLIYFQGNSAPDKSGLPSDRFSAERTGGSVSTLTIQRTQQEDSAVYLCASSLAGRANYGYTFGSGTRLTVV.

This clonotype was found a few times. V gene TRBV28 combines with J gene TRBJ2-7; 7 nucleotides match TRBD2. Germline V lookup: CDR1 MDHEN, CDR2 SYDVKM. This CDR3 contains 17 residues. After removal of 8 bases from V and 7 bases from J, the junction contained 23 bases not matched to a gene. CDR3 bases: TGTGCCAGCGGGAGGGGAGGGCAGACCTATATGTTGAATGAGCAGTACTTC. Translating it yields CASGRGGQTYMLNEQYF.

This clonotype was observed a handful of times. This chain uses TRBV4-2 with TRBJ2-1; D gene ambiguous. The germline V and J ends were trimmed by 0 bases and 6 bases, with 6 bases remaining between them. CDR3 length: 13 residues. Looked up from germline, CDR1 is LGHNA and CDR2 is YNFKEQ. CDR3 sequence reads: CASSQERFNEQFF. CDR3 in DNA: TGTGCCAGCAGCCAAGAACGGTTCAATGAGCAGTTCTTC.

This clonotype was seen more than once but under ten times. The chain couples TRBV4-1 to TRBJ2-1, with TRBD1 matching 9 bases. Germline CDR1 is MGHRA and CDR2 is YSYEKL. The CDR3 length is 16 residues. With V trimmed by 5 bases and J by 6 bases, 11 bases remained unmatched. CDR3 in DNA: TGCGCCAGCAGCAAGACCGGGACAGGGTCGGGCAATGAGCAGTTCTTC. Translated, it gives CASSKTGTGSGNEQFF.